This is a list of T cell receptor beta chains from one sample in a study of cytomegalovirus exposure and HLA in healthy donors. Libraries were prepared by immunoSEQ multiplex PCR; TCRdb keeps only in-frame clonotypes and omits some of them. The sample shows approximately 160,000 clones, 55% to 70% of them seen only once. What was sequenced was PBMCs. The source of these receptors is a woman in her thirties or forties in good health and CMV-seropositive. CDR3s include the opening cysteine and the closing phenylalanine or tryptophan. D genes are given only for firm matches. Only part of the rows carry a size: once, few, many, or a class if the clone is expanded.

v_call,cdr3_length,j_call,clone_size,d_call,cdr3_aa,cdr3_nt
TRBV7-2,13,TRBJ2-4,.,.,CASSTYRVGIQYF,TGTGCCAGCAGCACTTACAGGGTGGGCATTCAGTACTTC
TRBV9,18,TRBJ2-2,.,.,CASSVESTSSHGTGELFF,TGTGCCAGCAGCGTAGAGTCGACTAGTAGCCACGGCACCGGGGAGCTGTTTTTT
TRBV21-1,10,TRBJ1-4,few,.,CATLGGKLFF,TGTGCCACCCTCGGCGGGAAACTGTTTTTT
TRBV13,18,TRBJ2-1,.,.,CASSLRGASQGVYNEQFF,TGTGCCAGCAGCTTACGGGGGGCGTCCCAAGGGGTGTACAATGAGCAGTTCTTC
TRBV6-1,15,TRBJ2-1,.,TRBD2,CASSGTRNSYNEQFF,TGTGCCAGCAGTGGGACTAGAAACTCCTACAATGAGCAGTTCTTC
TRBV7-6,15,TRBJ2-3,.,.,CASSPRQEYTDTQYF,TGTGCCAGCAGCCCTCGACAGGAATACACAGATACGCAGTATTTT
TRBV6-5,14,TRBJ1-1,few,.,CASSSWDSNTEAFF,TGTGCCAGCAGTAGCTGGGACTCGAACACTGAAGCTTTCTTT
TRBV16,15,TRBJ1-2,.,.,CASSPSREASYGYTF,TGTGCCAGCAGCCCTTCACGAGAGGCCTCATATGGCTACACCTTC
TRBV9,14,TRBJ2-1,.,TRBD2,CASSVSGRPHEQFF,TGTGCCAGCAGCGTAAGCGGGAGGCCCCATGAGCAGTTCTTC
TRBV23-1,18,TRBJ1-5,.,.,CASSQSGAGVILGQPQHF,TGCGCCAGCAGTCAATCTGGGGCAGGGGTGATTTTAGGTCAGCCCCAGCATTTT
TRBV28,13,TRBJ2-5,.,.,CASSSGEEETQYF,TGTGCCAGCAGTTCTGGAGAGGAAGAGACCCAGTACTTC
TRBV7-2,14,TRBJ2-7,.,.,CASSLQGGSYEQYF,TGTGCCAGCAGCTTACAGGGTGGGTCCTACGAGCAGTACTTC
TRBV29-1,18,TRBJ2-4,.,TRBD1,CSVGGQGGGLISKNIQYF,TGCAGCGTTGGGGGACAGGGAGGGGGTTTGATATCCAAAAACATTCAGTACTTC
TRBV19,15,TRBJ1-2,.,TRBD1,CASSISRQGPYGYTF,TGTGCCAGTAGTATTTCGCGACAGGGCCCCTATGGCTACACCTTC
TRBV28,14,TRBJ2-3,.,.,CASSLRSVLLAQYF,TGTGCCAGCAGTTTACGGTCTGTGTTATTGGCGCAGTATTTT
TRBV6-1,16,TRBJ2-1,once,TRBD2,CASSEALAGGRNEQFF,TGTGCCAGCAGTGAAGCACTAGCGGGGGGCCGCAATGAGCAGTTCTTC
TRBV5-1,16,TRBJ2-3,few,.,CASSRGTPSLLDTQYF,TGCGCCAGCAGCAGAGGGACTCCGTCTCTTTTAGATACGCAGTATTTT
TRBV15,13,TRBJ2-5,.,.,CATSRDLSETQYF,TGTGCCACCAGCAGAGATCTGAGTGAGACCCAGTACTTC
TRBV5-6,16,TRBJ2-3,.,TRBD2,CASSSLAGGPTDTQYF,TGTGCCAGCAGCTCACTAGCGGGGGGCCCCACAGATACGCAGTATTTT
TRBV4-3,17,TRBJ2-1,.,TRBD2,CASSQDDGTSGLNEQFF,TGCGCCAGCAGCCAAGATGATGGGACTAGCGGTCTCAATGAGCAGTTCTTC
TRBV7-3,13,TRBJ1-1,.,TRBD1,CASSLDRDTEAFF,TGTGCCAGCAGCTTGGACAGGGATACTGAAGCTTTCTTT
TRBV28,14,TRBJ2-1,.,TRBD2,CASTLAGVINEQFF,TGTGCCAGCACTCTAGCGGGAGTTATCAATGAGCAGTTCTTC
TRBV7-9,16,TRBJ2-2,.,TRBD2,CASSPLAGGITGELFF,TGTGCCAGCAGCCCCCTAGCGGGAGGGATCACCGGGGAGCTGTTTTTT
TRBV7-6,15,TRBJ2-7,.,.,CASSIDRGGTYEQYF,TGTGCCAGCAGCATCGACAGGGGAGGGACCTACGAGCAGTACTTC